These 12 T cell receptor beta chains share one sample of origin, sequenced in a study of T-cell reconstitution after alpha-beta-depleted transplantation in children (dated by TCRdb to about 2016). The library was produced with PCR. TCRdb lists the instrument as Illumina HiSeq 2500. TCR libraries were prepared with molecular barcoding, using unique molecular identifiers to normalize TCRbeta repertoire quantification. TCRdb itself trimmed the public reads at Q25 with fastp, ran MiXCR and retained productive beta chains. Rows are combined by CDR3 protein, so each entry shows the most common genes and DNA. The sample records 200,000 to 250,000 distinct CDR3 sequences, 8% to 9.5% of which are singletons. The top ten clones comprise around 6.2% of the sample. This specimen was PBMCs from the stem cell graft donor, taken from the stem cell graft. Receptor source: a human donor who donated a stem cell graft to a child with acute lymphoblastic leukemia.

The chain joins TRBV5-1 to TRBJ1-1, with a weak D call TRBD1 (6 bases). CDR1 is SGHRS, CDR2 YFSETQ, per germline. The CDR3 extends over 14 amino acids. Trimming removed 6 bases from V and 0 bases from J, with 12 bases in between. CDR3 sequence: CASTLDRLNTEAFF. The CDR3, as DNA: TGCGCCAGCACCCTCGACAGGTTGAACACTGAAGCTTTCTTT.

Ten or more counts support this clonotype. The rearrangement uses TRBV4-1 and TRBJ1-4; 9 bases fit TRBD1. The CDR3 runs 15 residues. Germline trimming cut 4 bases from V and 6 bases from J; bases unmatched to any gene: 6. Germline V gene data show CDR1 as MGHRA and CDR2 as YSYEKL. CDR3 in DNA: TGCGCCAGCAGCCCGGACAGGGGTGTATATGAAAAACTGTTTTTT. Translated, it gives CASSPDRGVYEKLFF.

V and J are TRBV12-3 or TRBV12-4 and TRBJ2-5; TRBD1 might be the D (5 bases). Trimming removed 5 bases at V and 2 bases at J, with 12 bases between. This CDR3 is built from 14 residues. The CDR3 nucleotides read TGTGCCAGCAGTACCACCAGGGAACAAGAGACCCAGTACTTC. It specifies CASSTTREQETQYF.

This clonotype came up a few times. The CDR3 nucleotides are TGTGCCAGCAGCTTTTCCGGACAGGGATATCAGCCCCAGCATTTT. It specifies CASSFSGQGYQPQHF. This chain connects TRBV5-5 to TRBJ1-5; TRBD1 matches at 8 bases. V lost 2 bases to trimming and J lost 5 bases; unmatched junction nucleotides: 6. The germline V gene encodes CDR1 SGHKS and CDR2 YYEKEE (reference sequence). The CDR3 consists of 15 residues.

The V and J genes are TRBV4-2 and TRBJ2-1; D remains unclear. Between the trimmed V and J ends, which lost 0 bases and 2 bases, there was a span of 11 bases. CDR1 is LGHNA and CDR2 is YNFKEQ in the germline V gene. The CDR3 spans 16 residues. The CDR3 reads CASSQDKTATYNEQFF. The DNA of the CDR3 is TGTGCCAGCAGCCAAGATAAAACGGCTACCTACAATGAGCAGTTCTTC.

This clonotype was recorded many times. The rearrangement joins TRBV27 to TRBJ1-5, with no clear D. CDR3 length: 13 residues. Germline V gene lookup returns CDR1 MNHEY and CDR2 SMNVEV (reference sequence). V shed 3 bases and J shed 6 bases, with 9 bases lying between them. This chain's CDR3 is CASSFGSAQPQHF. CDR3 coding DNA: TGTGCCAGCAGTTTTGGGTCGGCTCAGCCCCAGCATTTT.

J is TRBJ1-1 and V is TRBV5-1; D perhaps matches TRBD1 (6 bases). This CDR3 region has 16 residues. V lost 0 bases and J 2 bases, leaving 14 bases between the germline ends. Per germline, CDR1 SGHRS and CDR2 YFSETQ. The CDR3 protein is CASSLVWGAVNTEAFF. CDR3 nucleotides: TGCGCCAGCAGCTTGGTTTGGGGGGCGGTCAACACTGAAGCTTTCTTT.

The sample holds a few counts of this clonotype. This chain uses TRBV5-1 with TRBJ2-5; no clear D gene. With 0 bases removed from V and 2 bases from J, the gap between germline ends came to 8 bases. Germline V lookup: CDR1 SGHRS, CDR2 YFSETQ. This CDR3 has 14 amino acids. CDR3 in DNA: TGCGCCAGCAGCTTGGACAGCAGACAAGAGACCCAGTACTTC. It is translated as CASSLDSRQETQYF. Full variable domain (rest looked up from reference TRBV5-1 and TRBJ2-5): KAGVTQTPRYLIKTRGQQVTLSCSPISGHRSVSWYQQTPGQGLQFLFEYFSETQRNKGNFPGRFSGRQFSNSRSEMNVSTLELGDSALYLCASSLDSRQETQYFGPGTRLLVL.

This clonotype came up a few times. The genes are TRBV7-9 and TRBJ2-6; perhaps TRBD1 as D (6 bases). The CDR3 covers 17 residues. Trimming stripped 4 bases from V and 2 bases from J, with 15 bases between. Germline V gene data show CDR1 as SEHNR and CDR2 as FQNEAQ (reference sequence). In DNA, the CDR3 is TGTGCCAGCAGCTCCCCCAACAGGGTGGCTGGGGCCAACGTCCTGACTTTC. Its translation: CASSSPNRVAGANVLTF.

This clonotype came up a few times. V gene TRBV6-5 combines with J gene TRBJ2-1; no clear D gene. Germline CDR1 MNHEY, CDR2 SVGAGI. The V end was cut by 0 bases, the J end by 2 bases, with 11 bases between. The CDR3 totals 16 residues. This chain's CDR3 is CASSYSQVPAYNEQFF. DNA for the CDR3: TGTGCCAGCAGTTACTCGCAGGTCCCTGCCTACAATGAGCAGTTCTTC.

The chain uses TRBV2 and TRBJ1-2, with TRBD1 matching over 9 bases. The trim removed 7 bases at V and 0 bases at J, leaving 9 bases unmatched. The CDR3 is made up of 16 amino acids. Germline lookup yields CDR1 SNHLY and CDR2 FYNNEI. The CDR3 sequence: CASIPNWDRANYGYTF. As DNA, the CDR3 is TGTGCCAGCATCCCGAATTGGGACAGGGCTAACTATGGCTACACCTTC.

This clonotype was found a few times. V and J are TRBV7-2 and TRBJ1-1, with D uncertain. Germline V lookup: CDR1 SGHTA, CDR2 FQGNSA. CDR3 length equals 15 residues. V was trimmed by 1 base and J by 3 bases, leaving 12 bases between them. The CDR3 protein is CASSLEGGGYTEAFF. The CDR3, as DNA: TGTGCCAGCAGCTTAGAGGGAGGAGGGTACACTGAAGCTTTCTTT. The variable domain in full, with the rest retrieved from reference TRBV7-2 and TRBJ1-1, is GAGVSQSPSNKVTEKGKDVELRCDPISGHTALYWYRQSLGQGLEFLIYFQGNSAPDKSGLPSDRFSAERTGGSVSTLTIQRTQQEDSAVYLCASSLEGGGYTEAFFGQGTRLTVV.